This T cell receptor beta chain was retrieved from a study of T-cell reconstitution after alpha-beta-depleted transplantation in children. This CDR3 contains 11 residues. This sample's TCRbeta library carried unique molecular identifier barcodes. Via MiXCR, TCRdb re-called the PCR reads, giving one row per CDR3 protein. The table records 420,000 or so distinct CDR3 sequences, approximately 10% of them present only once. The sequences come from PBMCs from the stem cell graft donor, collected from the stem cell graft. The TCR was taken from a human donor who donated a stem cell graft to a child with acute myeloid leukemia. This rearrangement joins TRBV21-1 to TRBJ2-3; the D call TRBD2 from the table was never checked on the DNA. TRBV21-1 corresponds to a pseudogene. CDR3 sequence reads: CRGGVTDTQYF. The CDR3 DNA sequence: TGCCGCGGGGGGGTCACAGATACGCAGTATTTT.